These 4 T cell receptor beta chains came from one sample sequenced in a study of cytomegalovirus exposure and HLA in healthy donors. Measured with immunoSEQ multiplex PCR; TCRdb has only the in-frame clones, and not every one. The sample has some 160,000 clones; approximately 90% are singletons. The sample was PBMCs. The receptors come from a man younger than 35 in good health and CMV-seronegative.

DNA of the CDR3: TGCGCCAGCAGCTTAGGGACAGGGCGGGACTACGAGCAGTACTTC. Encoded protein: CASSLGTGRDYEQYF. This chain uses TRBV5-1 with TRBJ2-7; 9 nucleotides line up with TRBD1. Germline trimming cut 2 bases from V and 3 bases from J; bases unmatched to any gene: 6. Germline V gives CDR1 SGHRS, CDR2 YFSETQ. CDR3 length: 15 amino acids.

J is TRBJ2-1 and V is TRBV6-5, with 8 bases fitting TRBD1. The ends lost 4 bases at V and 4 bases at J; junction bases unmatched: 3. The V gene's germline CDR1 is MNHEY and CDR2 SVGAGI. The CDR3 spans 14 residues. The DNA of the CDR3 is TGTGCCAGCAGTTCACAGGGGGGTTACAATGAGCAGTTCTTC. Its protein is CASSSQGGYNEQFF.

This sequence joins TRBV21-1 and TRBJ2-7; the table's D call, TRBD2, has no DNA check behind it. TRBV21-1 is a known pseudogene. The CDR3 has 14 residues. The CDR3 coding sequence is TGTGCCAGCAGCAAAGAAACGGAGGGAGGCGAGCAGTACGTC. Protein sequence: CASSKETEGGEQYV.

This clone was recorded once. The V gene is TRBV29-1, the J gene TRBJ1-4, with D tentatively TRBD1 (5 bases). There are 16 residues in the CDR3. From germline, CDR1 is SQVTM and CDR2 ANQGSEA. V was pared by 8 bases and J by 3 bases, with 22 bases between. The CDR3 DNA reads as TGCAGCCCTTCTCTTCTGGGGGGAGCAGCTAATGAAAAACTGTTTTTT. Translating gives CSPSLLGGAANEKLFF.